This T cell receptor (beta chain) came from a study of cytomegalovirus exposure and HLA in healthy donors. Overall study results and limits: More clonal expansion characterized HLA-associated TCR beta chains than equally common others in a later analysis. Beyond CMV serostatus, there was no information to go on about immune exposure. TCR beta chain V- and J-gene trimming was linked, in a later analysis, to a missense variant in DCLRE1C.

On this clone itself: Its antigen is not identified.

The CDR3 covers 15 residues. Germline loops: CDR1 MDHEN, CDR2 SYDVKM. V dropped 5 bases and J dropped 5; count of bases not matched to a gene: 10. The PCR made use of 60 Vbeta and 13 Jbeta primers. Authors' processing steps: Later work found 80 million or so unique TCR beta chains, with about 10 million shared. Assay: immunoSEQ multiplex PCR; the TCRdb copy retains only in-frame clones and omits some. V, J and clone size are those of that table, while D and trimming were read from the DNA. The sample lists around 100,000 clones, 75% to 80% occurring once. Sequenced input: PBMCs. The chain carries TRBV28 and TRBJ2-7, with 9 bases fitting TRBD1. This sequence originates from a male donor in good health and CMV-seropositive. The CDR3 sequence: CASSPPGQGRDEQYF. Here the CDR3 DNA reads TGTGCCAGCAGTCCTCCGGGACAGGGCCGGGACGAGCAGTACTTC. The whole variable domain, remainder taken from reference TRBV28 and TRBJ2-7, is DVKVTQSSRYLVKRTGEKVFLECVQDMDHENMFWYRQDPGLGLRLIYFSYDVKMKEKGDIPEGYSVSREKKERFSLILESASTNQTSMYLCASSPPGQGRDEQYFGPGTRLTVT.